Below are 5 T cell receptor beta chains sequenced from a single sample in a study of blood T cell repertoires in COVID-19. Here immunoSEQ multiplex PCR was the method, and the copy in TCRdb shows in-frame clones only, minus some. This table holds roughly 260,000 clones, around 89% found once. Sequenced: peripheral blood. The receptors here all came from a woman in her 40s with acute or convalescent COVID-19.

The CDR3 coding sequence is TGTGCCAGCAGGGATCCCGGGACAGGGGGTCGGACTGAAGCTTTCTTT. Translating gives CASRDPGTGGRTEAFF. This sequence joins TRBV2 and TRBJ1-1; 11 bases are a match to TRBD1. The CDR3 extends over 16 amino acids. V gave up 6 bases and J gave up 5 bases; unmatched junction bases: 11. Per germline, CDR1 SNHLY and CDR2 FYNNEI.

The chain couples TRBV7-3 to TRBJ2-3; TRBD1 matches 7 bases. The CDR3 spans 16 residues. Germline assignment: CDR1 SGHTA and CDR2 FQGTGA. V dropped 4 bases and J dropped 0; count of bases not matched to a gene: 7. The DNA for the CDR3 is TGTGCCAGCAGCTCCACAGGGGACCTTAGCACAGATACGCAGTATTTT. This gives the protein CASSSTGDLSTDTQYF. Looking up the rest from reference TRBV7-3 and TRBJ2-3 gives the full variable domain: GAGVSQTPSNKVTEKGKYVELRCDPISGHTALYWYRQSLGQGPEFLIYFQGTGAADDSGLPNDRFFAVRPEGSVSTLKIQRTERGDSAVYLCASSSTGDLSTDTQYFGPGTRLTVL.

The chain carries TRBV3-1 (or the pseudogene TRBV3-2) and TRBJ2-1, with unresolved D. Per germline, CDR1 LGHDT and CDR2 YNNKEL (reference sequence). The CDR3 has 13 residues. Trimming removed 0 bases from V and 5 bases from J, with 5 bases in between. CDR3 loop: CASSQDSDNEQFF. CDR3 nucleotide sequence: TGTGCCAGCAGCCAAGATAGTGACAATGAGCAGTTCTTC.

Here the CDR3 reads CARSLGGGRWDTEAFF. CDR3 DNA sequence: TGTGCCAGAAGCTTGGGGGGCGGAAGGTGGGACACTGAAGCTTTCTTT. The rearrangement links TRBV5-3 to TRBJ1-1, with a weak D call TRBD1 (5 bases). TRBV5-3 is placed among ORFs of uncertain function. The V end was cut by 0 bases, the J end by 3 bases, with 15 bases between. CDR3 size: 16 residues.

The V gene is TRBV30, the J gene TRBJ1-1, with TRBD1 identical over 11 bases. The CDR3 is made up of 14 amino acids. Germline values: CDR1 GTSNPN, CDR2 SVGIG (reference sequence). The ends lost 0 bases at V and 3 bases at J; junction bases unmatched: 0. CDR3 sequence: CAWSVGQGDTEAFF. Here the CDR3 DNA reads TGTGCCTGGAGTGTGGGACAGGGGGACACTGAAGCTTTCTTT. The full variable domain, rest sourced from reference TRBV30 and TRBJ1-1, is SQTIHQWPATLVQPVGSPLSLECTVEGTSNPNLYWYRQAAGRGLQLLFYSVGIGQISSEVPQNLSASRPQDRQFILSSKKLLLSDSGFYLCAWSVGQGDTEAFFGQGTRLTVV.